This T cell receptor beta chain was documented in a study of T cell responses to AZD1222 COVID-19 vaccine. Study-wide results and caveats: Spike-specific TCR breadth and depth rose after two AZD1222 doses.

The method was immunoSEQ multiplex PCR; TCRdb's version includes in-frame clones alone and lacks a portion of them. The table has under 200,000 clones, about 91% seen once. Trimming shortened V by 5 bases and J by 5 bases, and 18 bases separated the two germline ends. CDR1 is SGHTA, CDR2 FQGNSA, per germline. CDR3 length: 15 residues. Details on this clone: Its antigen is not identified.

This TCR came from an adult who received the AZD1222 COVID-19 vaccine. The material sequenced was peripheral blood, taken 28 days after the second AZD1222 dose. This chain joins TRBV7-2 and TRBJ2-5; D is ambiguous. For the CDR3, the DNA is TGTGCCAGCAGCCCCTCCGTGTCAGCCCGGGAGACCCAGTACTTC. As protein: CASSPSVSARETQYF.